The rows below give T cell receptor beta chains drawn from one sample of a study of shared clonotypes between healthy human individuals. The assay was immunoSEQ multiplex PCR, and TCRdb's table has in-frame clones only and misses some. The table records approximately 2,000,000 clones, less than 95% of them present only once. The sample consisted of naive CD4+ T cells from PBMCs. These receptors came from a man between 18 and 35 years old in good health. Some clones in this sample may be carry-over from other donors' samples. The CDR3 runs from the conserved cysteine through the conserved F or W. The order of the fields is D gene, J gene, clone size, V gene, CDR3 DNA, CDR3 protein. The D gene is left open where the match is weak. A clone size is listed for some rows: how often the clone was seen (once, few, many), or a class if it is expanded.

NA | TRBJ2-1 | NA | TRBV5-4 | TGTGCCAGCAGCTTGACTGCAAACTCCTACAATGAGCAGTTCTTC | CASSLTANSYNEQFF
TRBD1 | TRBJ2-7 | NA | TRBV4-1 | TGCGCCAGCAGCCATCCGGGACAGGGGTCCTACGAGCAGTACTTC | CASSHPGQGSYEQYF
NA | TRBJ2-1 | NA | TRBV18 | TGTGCCAGCTCGCCCCAGGGACCCTCCTACAATGAGCAGTTCTTC | CASSPQGPSYNEQFF
NA | TRBJ2-6 | NA | TRBV28 | TGTGCCAGCAGGGCCGACCGGGGGATCTCTGGGGCCAACGTCCTGACTTTC | CASRADRGISGANVLTF
TRBD1 | TRBJ1-4 | once | TRBV5-1 | TGCGCCAGCAGCGCGGGACAGGGATTTGAAAAACTGTTTTTT | CASSAGQGFEKLFF
TRBD1 | TRBJ1-5 | NA | TRBV6-5 | TGTGCCAGCAGGAGACAGGGGAATCAGCCCCAGCATTTT | CASRRQGNQPQHF
NA | TRBJ1-2 | NA | TRBV28 | TGTGCCAGCGGCCTTAGGGAGGCCAACTATGGCTACACCTTC | CASGLREANYGYTF
TRBD1 | TRBJ1-2 | NA | TRBV9 | TGTGCCAGCAGCGTAGCTCCGGGACAGGGGAATACAAACTATGGCTACACCTTC | CASSVAPGQGNTNYGYTF
TRBD2 | TRBJ2-1 | once | TRBV29-1 | TGCAGCGTTGTATTTACTAGCGTCGTCCAAAGCTCCTACAATGAGCAGTTCTTC | CSVVFTSVVQSSYNEQFF
TRBD2 | TRBJ2-7 | NA | TRBV7-9 | TGTGCCAGCAGCTTCCCGTCAGCGGGAGGGTCGGGGAGCTCCTACGAGCAGTACTTC | CASSFPSAGGSGSSYEQYF
NA | TRBJ2-1 | NA | TRBV25-1 | TGTGCCAGCAGTGAATCCGGACGCACGCCCCAAAATGAGCAGTTCTTC | CASSESGRTPQNEQFF
TRBD1 | TRBJ1-1 | NA | TRBV18 | TGTGCCAGCTCACCGGGACAGGGGGGAAACACTGAAGCTTTCTTT | CASSPGQGGNTEAFF
NA | TRBJ2-2 | NA | TRBV9 | TGTGCCAGCAGCGTAGTGGACACGAACACCGGGGAGCTGTTTTTT | CASSVVDTNTGELFF
NA | TRBJ1-1 | few | TRBV28 | TGTGTCACAATGGGGCGGTTGAGTACTGAAGCTTTCTTT | CVTMGRLSTEAFF
NA | TRBJ2-6 | NA | TRBV25-1 | TGTGCCAGCAGTGAACGTTTAACTGGGGCCAACGTCCTGACTTTC | CASSERLTGANVLTF
NA | TRBJ2-3 | NA | TRBV18 | TGTGCCAGCTCACCACCGGGTCGCACAGATACGCAGTATTTT | CASSPPGRTDTQYF
TRBD1 | TRBJ1-2 | NA | TRBV18 | TGTGCCAGCTCACCCCCGTCACGGGACAGGGGTGGCTACACCTTC | CASSPPSRDRGGYTF
NA | TRBJ2-3 | NA | TRBV5-1 | TGCGCCAGCAGCCCCCCGGCGGGTGGGCCAGGGGTGGATACGCAGTATTTT | CASSPPAGGPGVDTQYF
NA | TRBJ2-7 | NA | TRBV5-6 | TGTGCCAGCAGCTTGGGGATCGGGGGGCTAACCTACGAGCAGTACTTC | CASSLGIGGLTYEQYF
NA | TRBJ2-2 | NA | TRBV11-2 | TGTGCCACCCACGAGGGGGGGAACACCGGGGAGCTGTTTTTT | CATHEGGNTGELFF
TRBD1 | TRBJ1-2 | NA | TRBV16 | TGTGCCAGCAGCCCCTCTGGACAGGGGCCTGACTATGGCTACACCTTC | CASSPSGQGPDYGYTF
NA | TRBJ2-1 | NA | TRBV28 | TGTGCCAGCAGTACCAAGGAGCAGTTCTTC | CASSTKEQFF
TRBD1 | TRBJ1-1 | NA | TRBV7-2 | TGTGCCAGCAGCCCAGATAGGACAGGGACGAAGAGGACTGAAGCTTTCTTT | CASSPDRTGTKRTEAFF
TRBD1 | TRBJ1-5 | NA | TRBV2 | TGTGCCAGCAGTGACAGGGGGGCCAATCAGCCCCAGCATTTT | CASSDRGANQPQHF
NA | TRBJ1-1 | NA | TRBV6-6 | TGTGCCAGCACCATGACCCCGGGCACTGAAGCTTTCTTT | CASTMTPGTEAFF
TRBD1 | TRBJ2-4 | NA | TRBV5-6 | TGTGCCAGCAGCCCCGGGACAGAAACTACGATAGCCAAAAACATTCAGTACTTC | CASSPGTETTIAKNIQYF
NA | TRBJ1-2 | NA | TRBV21-1 | TGTGCCAGCAGCAACTACACCACCGGACAGCCTAACTATGGCTACACCTTC | CASSNYTTGQPNYGYTF
NA | TRBJ1-2 | NA | TRBV5-4 | TGTGCCAGCAGCGCCTTAGGGGGAAGAGACTATGGCTACACCTTC | CASSALGGRDYGYTF
NA | TRBJ1-5 | NA | TRBV5-1 | TGCGCCAGCAGCATAACCGGGGGGGATCAGCCCCAGCATTTT | CASSITGGDQPQHF
NA | TRBJ1-3 | NA | TRBV7-2 | TGTGCCAGCAGCTTAGGGGCGGGGTCGGCTGGAAACACCATATATTTT | CASSLGAGSAGNTIYF
NA | TRBJ1-3 | NA | TRBV19 | TGTGCCAGTAACCCGGGGCCCGGAAACACCATATATTTT | CASNPGPGNTIYF
TRBD1 | TRBJ1-4 | NA | TRBV27 | TGTGCCAGCAGTGACCCCAGGGGGCCGGAAGCTAATGAAAAACTGTTTTTT | CASSDPRGPEANEKLFF
NA | TRBJ2-5 | NA | TRBV9 | TGTGCCAGCAGCGGAGGCAGTTATCCATGGGAGACCCAGTACTTC | CASSGGSYPWETQYF
NA | TRBJ1-1 | NA | TRBV28 | TGTGCCAGCAGGGAAGGATTCACTGAAGCTTTCTTT | CASREGFTEAFF
TRBD2 | TRBJ2-5 | NA | TRBV5-1 | TGCGCCAGCAGCTTGCGTGGGAGGGGAGGAGAGACCCAGTACTTC | CASSLRGRGGETQYF
NA | TRBJ1-1 | NA | TRBV5-1 | TGCGCCAGCAGCGCGGACCAATATGCCGACACTGAAGCTTTCTTT | CASSADQYADTEAFF